The present T cell receptor beta chain was sequenced within a study of early stage breast cancer tumors. Looking at the study overall: Each sample averaged around 10-fold read coverage. Overall study findings and caveats: Tumors had approximately 2.6-fold higher T cell density and higher clonality than adjacent normal breast tissue. Most shared enriched TCRB sequences were commonly generated ones.

The germline CDR1 and CDR2 sequences are LNHDA and SQIVND (reference sequence). V was clipped by 2 bases and J by 7 bases, with 16 bases between them. The CDR3 runs to 15 residues. Each sample had two DNA replicates, roughly 0.48 ug blood or approximately 1.5 ug tissue. Profiling relied on immunoSEQ multiplex PCR, and the TCRdb table lists in-frame clones only, not all of them. The sample shows under 35,000 clones, about four fifths of them seen only once. As for this clone: No antigen is known for it.

The chain recombines TRBV19 with TRBJ2-3; D may be TRBD1 (5 bases). The receptor comes from a person aged 45-65 years with breast cancer. Sequenced sample: blood. The CDR3 nucleotides read TGTGCCAGTAGTATATTACAGGACCCTCCCTATACGCAGTATTTT. Amino acid sequence: CASSILQDPPYTQYF.